The clone carrying this T cell receptor (beta chain) has just a few counts. The sample originates from a study of shared clonotypes between healthy human individuals. Assay execution proceeded at the deep level. Some clones are missing from TCRdb's copy, which holds only in-frame ones; the method was immunoSEQ multiplex PCR. The repertoire holds some 1 million clones, with about three quarters as singletons. The CDR3 is made up of 14 amino acids. Looked up from germline, CDR1 is SGHRS and CDR2 is YFSETQ. Germline trimming cut 6 bases from V and 5 bases from J; bases unmatched to any gene: 10. The TCR originated in a man between 18 and 29 years old in good health. The chain links TRBV5-1 to TRBJ2-5; 7 positions agree with TRBD2. The sequenced material came from memory CD4+ T cells sorted from blood. Subset indicated: CD45RA-negative fraction. CDR3 DNA sequence: TGCGCCAGCAACATTGGAAGGGGAGGGGAGACCCAGTACTTC. Translated: CASNIGRGGETQYF.